In its sample, the clone carrying this T cell receptor (beta chain) was seen a few times. What it binds is unknown. The source of the sample is a study of CD8 T cells in ankylosing spondylitis. General study results and limits: Blood from ankylosing spondylitis patients appeared to carry a characteristic roughly 8-variant TCR beta motif.

TCR beta libraries were made by quantitative 5'-RACE with molecular barcodes. One entry per CDR3 protein results from TCRdb running MiXCR on the 5' RACE reads. The sample lists 750,000 to 850,000 distinct CDR3 sequences, over 9.5% seen once, with about 0.49% in the top ten. The CDR3 contains 14 residues. In germline, CDR1 is GTSNPN, CDR2 SVGIG (reference sequence). Trimming took 3 bases from V and 2 from J, leaving 11 bases between them. The chain carries TRBV30 and TRBJ1-5, with D perhaps matching TRBD1 (5 bases). The specimen was blood, either unsorted or a sorted T cell fraction (not recorded which). This receptor was obtained from a male donor with ankylosing spondylitis. CDR3 DNA: TGTGCCTGGAGGGATCAGGGTGGCAATCAGCCCCAGCATTTT. It specifies CAWRDQGGNQPQHF. Variable domain in full (rest from reference TRBV30 and TRBJ1-5): SQTIHQWPATLVQPVGSPLSLECTVEGTSNPNLYWYRQAAGRGLQLLFYSVGIGQISSEVPQNLSASRPQDRQFILSSKKLLLSDSGFYLCAWRDQGGNQPQHFGDGTRLSIL.